Listed here are 4 T cell receptor beta chains from one sample, sequenced in a study of T cell repertoires in cytomegalovirus infection. TCRdb called the reads again in MiXCR, with one record for every CDR3 protein. The repertoire holds around 260,000 distinct CDR3 sequences, with 9.1% as singletons. The specimen was PBMCs. The receptors were gathered from a human donor in good health (CMV status not recorded). Some clones in this sample may be carry-over from other donors' samples.

At least ten counts were recorded for this clonotype. The chain links TRBV19 to TRBJ2-3, with 8 bases matching TRBD2. The CDR3 is 15 residues long. Looked up from germline, CDR1 is LNHDA and CDR2 is SQIVND (reference sequence). Trimming at V came to 5 bases and at J to 0 bases, leaving 4 bases not matched to a gene. This CDR3 reads CASSARGGSTDTQYF. The CDR3 DNA is TGTGCCAGTAGTGCCCGCGGGGGGAGCACAGATACGCAGTATTTT.

This clonotype was detected many times. This chain uses TRBV7-2 with TRBJ2-4, with 7 bases aligning to TRBD2. Looked up from germline, CDR1 is SGHTA and CDR2 is FQGNSA. The CDR3 is 17 amino acids. V lost 4 bases and J lost 5; bases outside the gene matches: 14. The CDR3 DNA follows: TGTGCCAGCAGCTATGCACTAGCGACACCAGACCAAAACATTCAGTACTTC. This gives the protein CASSYALATPDQNIQYF.

This clonotype showed up many times. The genes are TRBV7-2 and TRBJ1-2; D unresolved. Germline loops: CDR1 SGHTA, CDR2 FQGNSA. The V gene lost 5 bases and the J gene lost 5 bases, with 12 bases spanning the gap. The CDR3 has 13 amino acids. The CDR3: CASSPGIVYGYTF. In nucleotides, the CDR3 is TGTGCCAGCAGCCCTGGGATAGTATATGGCTACACCTTC.

This clonotype showed up just a few times. This chain joins TRBV18 and TRBJ1-1, with 7 bases that match TRBD1. V trimming: 3 bases; J trimming: 5 bases; junction bases outside the gene matches: 12. CDR3 length equals 16 residues. In germline, CDR1 is KGHSH, CDR2 LQKENI. The CDR3 DNA follows: TGTGCCAGCTCACCGCAAAAAACAGGGGCTGGAACTGAAGCTTTCTTT. This sequence encodes CASSPQKTGAGTEAFF.